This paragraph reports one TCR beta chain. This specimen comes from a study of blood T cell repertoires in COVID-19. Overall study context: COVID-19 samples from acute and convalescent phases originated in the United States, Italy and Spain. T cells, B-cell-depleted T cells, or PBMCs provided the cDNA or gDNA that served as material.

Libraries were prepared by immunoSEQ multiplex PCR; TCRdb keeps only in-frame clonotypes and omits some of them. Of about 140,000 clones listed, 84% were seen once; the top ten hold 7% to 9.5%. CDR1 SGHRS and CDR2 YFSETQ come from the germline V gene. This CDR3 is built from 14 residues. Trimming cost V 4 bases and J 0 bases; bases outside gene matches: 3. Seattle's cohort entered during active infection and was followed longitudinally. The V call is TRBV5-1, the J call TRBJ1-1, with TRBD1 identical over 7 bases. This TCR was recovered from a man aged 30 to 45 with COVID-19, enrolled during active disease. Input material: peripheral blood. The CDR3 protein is CASSKGTVNTEAFF. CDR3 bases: TGCGCCAGCAGCAAAGGGACAGTGAACACTGAAGCTTTCTTT.